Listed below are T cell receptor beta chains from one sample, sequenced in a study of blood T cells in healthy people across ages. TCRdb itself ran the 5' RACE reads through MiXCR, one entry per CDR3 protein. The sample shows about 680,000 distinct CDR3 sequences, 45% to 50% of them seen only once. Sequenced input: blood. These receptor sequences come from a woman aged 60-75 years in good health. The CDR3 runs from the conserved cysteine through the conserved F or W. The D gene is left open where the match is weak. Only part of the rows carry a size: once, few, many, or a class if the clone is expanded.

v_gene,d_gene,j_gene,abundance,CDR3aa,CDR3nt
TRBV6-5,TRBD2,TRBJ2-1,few,CASSYTGTRPSNEQFF,TGTGCCAGCAGTTACACCGGGACTAGGCCCAGCAATGAGCAGTTCTTC
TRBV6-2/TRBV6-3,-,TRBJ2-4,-,CAMTSSREQYF,TGTGCCATGACTTCTAGCAGGGAGCAGTACTTC
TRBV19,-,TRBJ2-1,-,CASSPDGAYNEQFF,TGTGCCAGTAGTCCAGACGGGGCTTACAATGAGCAGTTCTTC
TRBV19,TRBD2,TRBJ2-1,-,CASKREGPYNEQFF,TGTGCCAGCAAGCGGGAGGGCCCGTACAATGAGCAGTTCTTC
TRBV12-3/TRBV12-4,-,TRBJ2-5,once,CASSSGIRRETQYF,TGTGCCAGTAGTTCGGGGATCAGGCGAGAGACCCAGTACTTC
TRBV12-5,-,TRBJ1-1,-,CASGLVSPTLNTEAFF,TGTGCTAGTGGTTTGGTATCCCCCACCCTGAACACTGAAGCTTTCTTT
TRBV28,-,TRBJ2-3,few,CASMRRNTDTQYF,TGTGCCAGCATGCGGCGGAACACAGATACGCAGTATTTT
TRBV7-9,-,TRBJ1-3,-,CASSRENSNTIYF,TGTGCCAGCAGCCGGGAAAACTCAAACACCATATATTTT
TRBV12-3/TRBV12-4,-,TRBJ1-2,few,CASSFRRGGYTF,TGTGCCAGCTCCTTTCGACGGGGAGGCTACACCTTC
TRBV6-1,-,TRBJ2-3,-,CASRGQGGPKEYF,TGTGCCAGCAGGGGCCAGGGCGGGCCCAAGGAGTATTTT
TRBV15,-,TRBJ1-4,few,CATSRIRGMDEKLFF,TGTGCCACCAGCAGGATCAGGGGAATGGATGAAAAACTGTTTTTT
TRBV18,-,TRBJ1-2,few,CASSGRGSESRSYTF,TGTGCCAGCTCAGGGAGGGGGTCGGAATCTCGCAGCTACACCTTC
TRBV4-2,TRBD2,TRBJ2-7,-,CASSQEGTSGSYEQYF,TGTGCCAGCAGCCAAGAAGGGACTAGCGGTTCCTACGAGCAGTACTTC
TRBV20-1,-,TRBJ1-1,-,CSAKEGTGVTEAFF,TGCAGTGCCAAGGAGGGTACGGGCGTAACTGAAGCTTTCTTT
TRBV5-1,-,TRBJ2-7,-,CASSLHGAGQSSYEQYF,TGCGCCAGCAGCTTGCATGGCGCGGGACAGAGCTCCTACGAGCAGTACTTC
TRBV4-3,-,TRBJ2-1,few,CASSQESGSRNNEQFF,TGCGCCAGCAGCCAAGAATCGGGTAGCCGTAACAATGAGCAGTTCTTC
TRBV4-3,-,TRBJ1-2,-,CASSQEVKGKYGYTF,TGCGCCAGCAGCCAAGAAGTGAAGGGGAAATATGGCTACACCTTC
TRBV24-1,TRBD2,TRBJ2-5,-,CATSDLVSGGGTKETQYF,TGTGCCACCAGTGATCTTGTGAGCGGGGGGGGGACTAAAGAGACCCAGTACTTC
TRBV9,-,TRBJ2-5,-,CASSKSQETQYF,TGTGCCAGCAGCAAATCCCAAGAGACCCAGTACTTC
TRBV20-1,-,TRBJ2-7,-,CSASPLRQRAYEQYF,TGCAGTGCTAGCCCCCTGAGACAGAGGGCCTACGAGCAGTACTTC
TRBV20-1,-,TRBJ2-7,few,CSARGQGAYEQYF,TGCAGTGCTAGGGGCCAAGGGGCCTACGAGCAGTACTTC
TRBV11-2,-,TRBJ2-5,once,CASSLGGLRIETQYF,TGTGCCAGCAGCTTAGGGGGACTCCGCATAGAGACCCAGTACTTC
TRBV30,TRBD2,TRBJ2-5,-,CAWGLGQETQYF,TGTGCCTGGGGACTAGGGCAAGAGACCCAGTACTTC
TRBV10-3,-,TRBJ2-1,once,CAISGGGPYNEQFF,TGTGCCATCAGTGGAGGAGGACCATACAATGAGCAGTTCTTC
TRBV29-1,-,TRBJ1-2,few,CSVGRNNYGYTF,TGCAGCGTTGGACGGAATAACTATGGCTACACCTTC
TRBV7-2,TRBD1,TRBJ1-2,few,CASSLKTGGYGYTF,TGTGCCAGCAGCTTAAAAACAGGGGGCTATGGCTACACCTTC
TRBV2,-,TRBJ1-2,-,CASIEGRANYGYTF,TGTGCCAGCATCGAGGGTAGAGCCAACTATGGCTACACCTTC
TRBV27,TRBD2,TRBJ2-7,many,CASSKLAGGAYEQYF,TGTGCCAGCTCCAAACTAGCGGGAGGGGCCTACGAGCAGTACTTC
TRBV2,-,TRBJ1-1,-,CASIPQRVEAFF,TGTGCCAGCATCCCGCAGAGAGTTGAAGCTTTCTTT
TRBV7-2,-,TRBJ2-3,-,CASSLYRSTGTQYF,TGTGCCAGCAGCCTCTACCGCAGCACAGGTACGCAGTATTTT
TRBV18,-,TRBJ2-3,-,CASSPPGVDTQYF,TGTGCCAGCTCACCACCGGGTGTAGATACGCAGTATTTT
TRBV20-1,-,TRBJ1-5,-,CSARDPQGPGQGTQHF,TGCAGTGCTAGAGACCCGCAGGGGCCAGGACAAGGGACCCAGCATTTT
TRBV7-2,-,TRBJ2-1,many,CASSIKFNEQFF,TGTGCCAGCAGCATAAAATTCAATGAGCAGTTCTTC
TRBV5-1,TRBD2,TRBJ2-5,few,CASSLITSGQETQYF,TGCGCCAGCAGCTTGATCACTAGCGGACAAGAGACCCAGTACTTC
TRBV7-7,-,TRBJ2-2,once,CASSPSFGVGTGELFF,TGTGCCAGCAGCCCCTCTTTCGGAGTGGGTACCGGGGAGCTGTTTTTT
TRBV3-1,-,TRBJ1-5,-,CASSQVQGSNQPQHF,TGTGCCAGCAGCCAGGTCCAGGGGAGCAATCAGCCCCAGCATTTT
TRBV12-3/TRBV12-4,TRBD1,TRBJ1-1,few,CASSLDRGSGTEAFF,TGTGCCAGCAGTTTGGACAGGGGGTCGGGCACTGAAGCTTTCTTT
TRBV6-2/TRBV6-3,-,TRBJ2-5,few,CASRPLGQETQYF,TGTGCCAGCAGACCCCTGGGCCAAGAGACCCAGTACTTC
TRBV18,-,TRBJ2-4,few,CASSPGSLASEQYF,TGTGCCAGCTCACCAGGTAGCCTAGCGAGTGAGCAGTACTTC
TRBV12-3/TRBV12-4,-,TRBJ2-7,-,CASSFRQDPIEQYF,TGTGCCAGCAGTTTCAGGCAGGATCCGATCGAGCAGTACTTC
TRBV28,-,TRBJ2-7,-,CASSAQRSPYEQYF,TGTGCCAGCAGTGCCCAGCGGTCCCCCTACGAGCAGTACTTC
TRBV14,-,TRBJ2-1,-,CASSSGPGTYNEQFF,TGTGCCAGCAGCTCCGGACCCGGGACTTACAATGAGCAGTTCTTC